This T cell receptor (beta chain) came from a study of immune evolution from preneoplasia to lung adenocarcinoma. For the study at large: HLA loss of heterozygosity: 7% AIS, around 16% MIA, about 35% ADC, none AAH. General study findings and limits: Clonality was highest in normal lung, lower in later-stage lesions apparently.

TCRdb's copy holds only in-frame clones and misses some; the assay was immunoSEQ multiplex PCR. The table has 4,400 or so clones, approximately 89% seen once. Germline values: CDR1 SGHNT, CDR2 YENEEA. The CDR3 totals 15 residues. V was cut by 4 bases and J by 4 bases, with 17 bases left in between. Comments on this clone: Its antigen is currently unknown.

H&E slides confirmed each diagnosis, reviewed by two pathologists independently. Input material: FFPE minimally invasive lung adenocarcinoma tissue. This TCR came from a donor at least 70 years old with lung adenocarcinoma. The V call is TRBV11-3, the J call TRBJ2-7; D might be TRBD1 (6 bases). The CDR3 loop is CASSSCRGWGYEQYF. In DNA, the CDR3 is TGTGCCAGCAGCTCGTGCAGGGGATGGGGGTACGAGCAGTACTTC.